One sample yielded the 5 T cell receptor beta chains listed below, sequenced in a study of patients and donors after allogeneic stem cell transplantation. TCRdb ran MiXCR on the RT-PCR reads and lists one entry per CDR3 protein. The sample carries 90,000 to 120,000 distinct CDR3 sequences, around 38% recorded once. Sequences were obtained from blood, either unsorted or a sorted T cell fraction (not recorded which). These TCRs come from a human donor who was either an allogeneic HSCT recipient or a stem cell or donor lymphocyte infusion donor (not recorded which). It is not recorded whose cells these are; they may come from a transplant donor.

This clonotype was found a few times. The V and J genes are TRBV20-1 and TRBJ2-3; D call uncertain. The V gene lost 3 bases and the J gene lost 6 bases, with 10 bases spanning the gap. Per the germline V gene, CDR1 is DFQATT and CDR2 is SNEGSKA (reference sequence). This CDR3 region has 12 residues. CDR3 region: CSASPQSDTQYF. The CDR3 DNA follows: TGCAGTGCTAGCCCGCAGAGTGATACGCAGTATTTT.

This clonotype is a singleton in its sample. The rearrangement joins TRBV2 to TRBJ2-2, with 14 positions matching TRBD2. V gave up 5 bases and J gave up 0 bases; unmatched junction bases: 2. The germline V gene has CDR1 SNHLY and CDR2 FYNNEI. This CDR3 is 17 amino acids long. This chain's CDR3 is CASSRLAGGSNTGELFF. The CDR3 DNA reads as TGTGCCAGCAGTCGACTAGCGGGAGGGTCGAACACCGGGGAGCTGTTTTTT.

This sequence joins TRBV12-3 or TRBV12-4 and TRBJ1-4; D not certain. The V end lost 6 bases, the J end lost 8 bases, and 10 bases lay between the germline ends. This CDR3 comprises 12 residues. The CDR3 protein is CASSRSGEKLFF. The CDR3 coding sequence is TGTGCCAGCAGCCGAAGCGGGGAAAAACTGTTTTTT.

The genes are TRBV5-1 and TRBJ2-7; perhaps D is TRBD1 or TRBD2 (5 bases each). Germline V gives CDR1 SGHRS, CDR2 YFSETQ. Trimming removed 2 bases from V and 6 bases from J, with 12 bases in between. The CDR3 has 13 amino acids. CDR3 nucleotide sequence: TGCGCCAGCAGCTTTAGAGGGACCGCCGAGCAGTACTTC. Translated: CASSFRGTAEQYF.

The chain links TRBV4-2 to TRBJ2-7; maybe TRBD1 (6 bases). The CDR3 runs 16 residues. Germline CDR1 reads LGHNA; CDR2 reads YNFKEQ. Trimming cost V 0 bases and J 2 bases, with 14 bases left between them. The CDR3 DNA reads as TGTGCCAGCAGCCAAGACGGAGACAGGTTAGCCTACGAGCAGTACTTC. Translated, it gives CASSQDGDRLAYEQYF.